The 17 T cell receptor beta chains reported below all come from one sample, sequenced in a study of radiotherapy plus CTLA-4 blockade in lung cancer. Using immunoSEQ multiplex PCR, the repertoire was profiled, and TCRdb retains in-frame clones only, with some absent. In the table there are around 82,000 clones, more than 85% of which are singletons. This specimen consisted of peripheral blood, obtained from a patient treated with radiotherapy plus ipilimumab. The origin of the receptors is a human donor with non-small cell lung cancer that progressed on radiotherapy plus ipilimumab.

This sequence joins TRBV6-5 and TRBJ1-1; no firm D call. The V end was cut by 2 bases, the J end by 7 bases, with 20 bases between. The CDR3 spans 16 residues. Germline CDR1 is MNHEY and CDR2 is SVGAGI. The CDR3 DNA is TGTGCCAGCAGTTACGGTGACCCCACAGCGAGAGGTGAAGCTTTCTTT. It yields the protein CASSYGDPTARGEAFF.

This clone appeared once. The rearrangement joins TRBV11-3 to TRBJ2-7, with a weak D call TRBD1 (5 bases). Trimming stripped 1 base from V and 5 bases from J, with 18 bases between. The CDR3 sequence is 16 residues long. CDR1 SGHNT and CDR2 YENEEA come from the germline V gene. The DNA for the CDR3 is TGTGCCAGCAGCTTAGTCTTTATGGGGCGCGTCCACGAGCAGTACTTC. It is translated as CASSLVFMGRVHEQYF. The entire variable domain, with the rest obtained from reference TRBV11-3 and TRBJ2-7, is as follows: EAGVVQSPRYKIIEKKQPVAFWCNPISGHNTLYWYLQNLGQGPELLIRYENEEAVDDSQLPKDRFSAERLKGVDSTLKIQPAELGDSAVYLCASSLVFMGRVHEQYFGPGTRLTVT.

The chain uses TRBV5-1 and TRBJ1-1; 8 nucleotides line up with TRBD1. The CDR3 sequence is 14 residues long. Germline-derived CDR1 and CDR2 are SGHRS and YFSETQ. The ends lost 0 bases at V and 10 bases at J; junction bases unmatched: 8. The CDR3 loop reads CASSLDPGQGGAFF. The CDR3 DNA reads as TGCGCCAGCAGCTTGGACCCCGGACAGGGTGGAGCTTTCTTT. Supplemented by reference TRBV5-1 and TRBJ1-1, the full variable domain reads KAGVTQTPRYLIKTRGQQVTLSCSPISGHRSVSWYQQTPGQGLQFLFEYFSETQRNKGNFPGRFSGRQFSNSRSEMNVSTLELGDSALYLCASSLDPGQGGAFFGQGTRLTVV.

Concerning this clone: In the same sample, other DNA sequences code for this CDR3. The V call is TRBV18, the J call TRBJ1-5; D gene uncertain. CDR1 and CDR2 from the germline V gene are KGHSH and LQKENI. This CDR3 comprises 12 residues. V was clipped by 3 bases and J by 4 bases, with 4 bases between them. The CDR3 spells CASSPGNQPQHF. The CDR3 DNA sequence: TGTGCCAGCTCACCGGGGAATCAGCCCCAGCATTTT.

This clone has a single count. This chain uses TRBV27 with TRBJ2-3; weak D call: TRBD2 (7 bases). Germline CDR1 and CDR2: MNHEY and SMNVEV (reference sequence). There are 15 residues in the CDR3. Deletions cut 8 bases from V and 8 bases from J, with 23 bases between. The CDR3 region has the DNA TGTGCCAGCCGCCCTCGGGGGGCTCCCCACCGTACGCAGTATTTT. This sequence encodes CASRPRGAPHRTQYF.

This clone was recorded once. The chain links TRBV7-9 to TRBJ1-1; 8 bases align to TRBD1. V shed 1 base and J 10 bases; nucleotides not matched to a gene: 2. CDR1 is SEHNR, CDR2 FQNEAQ, per germline (reference sequence). The CDR3 runs 12 residues. CDR3 nucleotides: TGTGCCAGCAGCTTAGAGGACAGGGTAGCTTTCTTT. This translates into CASSLEDRVAFF.

This chain links TRBV7-8 with TRBJ1-1; D not certain. Germline assignment: CDR1 SGHVS and CDR2 FQNEAQ. This CDR3 region has 14 residues. Trimming stripped 1 base from V and 7 bases from J, with 13 bases between. The CDR3, as DNA: TGTGCCAGCAGCTTAGGGGCCACAGATTATGAAGCTTTCTTT. This translates into CASSLGATDYEAFF. Full variable domain (outside the CDR3, taken from reference TRBV7-8 and TRBJ1-1): GAGVSQSPRYKVAKRGQDVALRCDPISGHVSLFWYQQALGQGPEFLTYFQNEAQLDKSGLPSDRFFAERPEGSVSTLKIQRTQQEDSAVYLCASSLGATDYEAFFGQGTRLTVV.

This clone was observed once. CDR3 nucleotides: TGTGCCAGCAGTCCCTTAGTGCCGGGGGCCACAGATACGCAGTATTTT. It is translated as CASSPLVPGATDTQYF. V is TRBV11-2 and J is TRBJ2-3; D is possibly TRBD1 or TRBD2 (6 bases each). The CDR3 length is 16 residues. Germline V gene data show CDR1 as SGHAT and CDR2 as FQNNGV. Trimming removed 6 bases at V and 2 bases at J, with 18 bases between.

The CDR3 DNA follows: TGTGCCAGCAGCGTAGCAGCGGGCAATGAGCAGTTCTTC. Its protein product is CASSVAAGNEQFF. The chain combines TRBV9 with TRBJ2-1; a weak D match, TRBD2 (6 bases). The V gene lost 0 bases and the J gene lost 6 bases, with 7 bases spanning the gap. The CDR3 has 13 amino acids. Germline V CDR1 and CDR2: SGDLS, YYNGEE.

This sequence joins TRBV18 and TRBJ1-6; a possible D gene is TRBD1 (6 bases). Germline V gene data show CDR1 as KGHSH and CDR2 as LQKENI. The CDR3 is 18 residues long. V was shortened by 6 bases and J by 5 bases, with 23 bases between the two germline ends. CDR3 protein: CASSSRRGAIDNNSPLHF. The CDR3, as DNA: TGTGCCAGCTCGTCCCGCAGGGGAGCAATCGACAATAATTCACCCCTCCACTTT.

The chain has TRBV19 and TRBJ1-2, with D possibly being TRBD1 (5 bases). V lost 8 bases, J lost 4 bases, and 8 bases lay in between. Germline loops: CDR1 LNHDA, CDR2 SQIVND (reference sequence). This CDR3 has 11 residues. The CDR3 sequence: CASRGSYGYTF. DNA for the CDR3: TGTGCCAGTCGGGGCAGCTATGGCTACACCTTC.

The chain joins TRBV6-5 to TRBJ1-5, with 7 bases aligning to TRBD1. The CDR3 has 14 amino acids. The germline CDR1 and CDR2 sequences are MNHEY and SVGAGI. J gave up 7 bases and V 0 bases, and 3 bases lay outside the gene matches. This chain's CDR3 is CASSYSRGWQPQHF. The CDR3, as DNA: TGTGCCAGCAGTTACTCCAGGGGGTGGCAGCCCCAGCATTTT.

The chain is built from TRBV5-1 and TRBJ1-2; maybe TRBD1 (5 bases). Trimming cost V 5 bases and J 2 bases, with 13 bases left between them. The CDR3 length is 14 residues. CDR1 SGHRS and CDR2 YFSETQ come from the germline V gene. The CDR3 sequence: CASRAGGGNYGYTF. The CDR3 DNA reads TGCGCCAGCAGGGCCGGCGGGGGAAACTATGGCTACACCTTC.

The chain carries TRBV7-6 and TRBJ2-2; D may match TRBD1 or TRBD2 (5 bases each). Germline values: CDR1 SGHVS, CDR2 FNYEAQ. Trimming removed 7 bases from V and 1 base from J, with 13 bases in between. This CDR3 contains 15 residues. The CDR3 loop is CASTLSGGNTGELFF. The CDR3 DNA sequence: TGTGCCAGCACCCTTAGTGGGGGGAACACCGGGGAGCTGTTTTTT.

V usage is TRBV27 and J usage is TRBJ2-5; TRBD2 is a possible D gene (5 bases). Per germline, CDR1 MNHEY and CDR2 SMNVEV (reference sequence). Trimming removed 8 bases at V and 7 bases at J, with 29 bases between. The CDR3 totals 17 residues. The CDR3 coding sequence is TGTGCCAGCGCCAACCTGGCCATCACTTCGCAAGCGGTGACCCAGTACTTC. The encoded protein is CASANLAITSQAVTQYF.

The chain links TRBV19 to TRBJ1-1; 7 nucleotides align to TRBD1. After removal of 5 bases from V and 1 base from J, the junction contained 7 bases not matched to a gene. CDR1 and CDR2 from the germline V gene are LNHDA and SQIVND (reference sequence). The CDR3 covers 15 residues. The CDR3 DNA sequence: TGTGCCAGTAGTCTCCCCCAGGGGGGGAACACTGAAGCTTTCTTT. It yields the protein CASSLPQGGNTEAFF.

The chain recombines TRBV5-1 with TRBJ2-5; D is perhaps TRBD1 or TRBD2 (5 bases each). The closer fit of TRBJ2-7 to the DNA end suggests the J call may be wrong. This CDR3 region has 15 residues. Germline CDR1 is SGHRS and CDR2 is YFSETQ. The CDR3 nucleotides read TGCGCCAGCAGCACCCGACAGCCCGGAGGCGACGAGCAGTACTTC. Its protein product is CASSTRQPGGDEQYF.